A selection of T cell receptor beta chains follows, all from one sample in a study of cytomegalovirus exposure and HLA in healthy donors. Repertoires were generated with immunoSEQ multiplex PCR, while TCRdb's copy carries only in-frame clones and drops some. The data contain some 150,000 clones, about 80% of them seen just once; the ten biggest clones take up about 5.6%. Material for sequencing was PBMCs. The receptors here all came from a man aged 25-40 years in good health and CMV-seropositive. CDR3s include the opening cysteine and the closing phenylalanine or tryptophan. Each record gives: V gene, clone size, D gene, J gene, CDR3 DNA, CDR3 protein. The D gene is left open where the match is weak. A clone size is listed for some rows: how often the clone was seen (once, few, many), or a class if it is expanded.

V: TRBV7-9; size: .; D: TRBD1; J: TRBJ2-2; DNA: TGTGCCAGCAGCCCCCCGGGACAGGTGATGGCCGGGGAGCTGTTTTTT; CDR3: CASSPPGQVMAGELFF
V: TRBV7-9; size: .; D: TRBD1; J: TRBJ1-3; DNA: TGTGCCAGCAGCTTAACCTCAGGACAGGGCCAATCTGGAAACACCATATATTTT; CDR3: CASSLTSGQGQSGNTIYF
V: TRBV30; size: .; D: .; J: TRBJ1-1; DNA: TGTGCCTGGAGCTTCCAGACAGTGAACACTGAAGCTTTCTTT; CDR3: CAWSFQTVNTEAFF
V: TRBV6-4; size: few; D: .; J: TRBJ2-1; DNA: TGTGCCAGCAGCTCCGACATCGCGGGCTACAATGAGCAGTTCTTC; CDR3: CASSSDIAGYNEQFF
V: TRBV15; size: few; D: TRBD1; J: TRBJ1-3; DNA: TGTGCCACCAGCAGAGATGTAGGGACAGTCGTCTCTGGAAACACCATATATTTT; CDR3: CATSRDVGTVVSGNTIYF
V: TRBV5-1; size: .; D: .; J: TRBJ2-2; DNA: TGCGCCAGCAGACTAGGGTCGAGCGCCGGGGAGCTGTTTTTT; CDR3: CASRLGSSAGELFF
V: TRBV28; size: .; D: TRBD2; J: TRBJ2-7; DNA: TGTGCCAGCAGTCCAAGTACGGGGGGGGCTCACGAGCAGTACTTC; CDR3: CASSPSTGGAHEQYF
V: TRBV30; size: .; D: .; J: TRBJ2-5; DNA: TGTGCCTGGAGTGTACTTGTAGGGGGTCCCCAAGAGACCCAGTACTTC; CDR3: CAWSVLVGGPQETQYF
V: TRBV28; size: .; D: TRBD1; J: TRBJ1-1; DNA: TGTGCCAGCACAATACAGGGGGGGAACACTGAAGCTTTCTTT; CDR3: CASTIQGGNTEAFF
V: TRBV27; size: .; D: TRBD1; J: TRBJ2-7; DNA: TGTGCCAGCAGTTTAGCAATAGGGGGCTATTACGAGCAGTACTTC; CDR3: CASSLAIGGYYEQYF
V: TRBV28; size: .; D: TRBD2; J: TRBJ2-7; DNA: TGTGCCAGCAGTAGGGGACTAGCCTCCTACGAGCAGTACTTC; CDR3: CASSRGLASYEQYF
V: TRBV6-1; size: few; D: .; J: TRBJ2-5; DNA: TGTGCCAGCAGTGCTGGACTGGGCCAAGAGACCCAGTACTTC; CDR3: CASSAGLGQETQYF
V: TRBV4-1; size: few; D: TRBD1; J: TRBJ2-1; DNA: TGCGCCAGCAGCCTTTTGACAGGGGGCTTTCATGAGCAGTTCTTC; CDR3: CASSLLTGGFHEQFF
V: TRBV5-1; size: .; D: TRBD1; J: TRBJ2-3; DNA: TGCGCCAGCAGTCTTGACAGGGGAGGCACAGATACGCAGTATTTT; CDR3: CASSLDRGGTDTQYF
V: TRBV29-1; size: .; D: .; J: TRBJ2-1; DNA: TGCAGCGTTATTACAGGGATCTACAATGAGCAGTTCTTC; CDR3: CSVITGIYNEQFF
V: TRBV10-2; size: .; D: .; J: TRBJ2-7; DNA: TGCGCCAGCAGAATGGCAGGGGCAGAGTCCTACGAGCAGTACTTC; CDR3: CASRMAGAESYEQYF
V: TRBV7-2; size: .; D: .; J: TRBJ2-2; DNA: TGTGCCAGCAGCTTATCTCGGGGGAACACCGGGGAGCTGTTTTTT; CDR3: CASSLSRGNTGELFF
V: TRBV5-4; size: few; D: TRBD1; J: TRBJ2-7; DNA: TGTGCCAGCAGGATAACAGGGGGCTCGTTGGCCTACGAGCAGTACTTC; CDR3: CASRITGGSLAYEQYF
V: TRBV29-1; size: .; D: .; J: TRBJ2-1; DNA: TGCAGCGTTGTTCGGCTAGCGACCTACAATGAGCAGTTCTTC; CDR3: CSVVRLATYNEQFF
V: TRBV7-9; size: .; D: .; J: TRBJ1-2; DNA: TGTGCCAGCAGCCTCGACCACAGGGCCCACTATGGCTACACCTTC; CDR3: CASSLDHRAHYGYTF
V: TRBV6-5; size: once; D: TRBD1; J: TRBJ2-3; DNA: TGTGCCAGCAGTCTCCGACAGGGAGACACAGATACGCAGTATTTT; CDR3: CASSLRQGDTDTQYF
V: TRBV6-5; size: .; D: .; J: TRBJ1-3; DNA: TGTGCCAGCAGTTACTCGAGTGGGACTACTGGAAACACCATATATTTT; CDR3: CASSYSSGTTGNTIYF
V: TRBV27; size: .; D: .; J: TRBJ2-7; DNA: TGTGCCAGCCGCGGGACTTCCTACGAGCAGTACTTC; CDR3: CASRGTSYEQYF
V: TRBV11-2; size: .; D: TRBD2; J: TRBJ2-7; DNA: TGTGCCAGCAGTCCTATTAGCGGGGGGCTTTACGAGCAGTACTTC; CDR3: CASSPISGGLYEQYF
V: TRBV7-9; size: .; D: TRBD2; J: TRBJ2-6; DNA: TGTGCCAGCAGCCCATCGGGAGGGGCTGGGGCCAACGGCCTGACTTTC; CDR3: CASSPSGGAGANGLTF
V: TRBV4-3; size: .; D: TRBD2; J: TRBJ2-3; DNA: TGCGCCAGCAGCCAAGCAAGTGGCGGGGGGGCAGATACGCAGTATTTT; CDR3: CASSQASGGGADTQYF
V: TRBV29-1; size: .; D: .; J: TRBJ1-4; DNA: TGCAGCGTCTTGCGCCTTCCAGGGGAATCGGGTGAAAAACTGTTTTTT; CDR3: CSVLRLPGESGEKLFF
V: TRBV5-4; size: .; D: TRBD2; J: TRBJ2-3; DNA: TGTGCCAGCAGCCCTAGACTAGCGGGAGAGGGGACAGATACGCAGTATTTT; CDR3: CASSPRLAGEGTDTQYF
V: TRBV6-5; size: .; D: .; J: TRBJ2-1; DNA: TGTGCCAGCAGTTACGCAGGTGGGCAGTTCTTC; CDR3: CASSYAGGQFF
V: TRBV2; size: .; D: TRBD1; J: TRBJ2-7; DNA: TGTGCCAGCATTCGACAGGGTTCCTACGAGCAGTACTTC; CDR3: CASIRQGSYEQYF
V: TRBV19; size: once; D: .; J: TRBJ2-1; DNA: TGTGCCAGTAGTATAGATCGATCCCACGGGAGCTCCTACAATGAGCAGTTCTTC; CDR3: CASSIDRSHGSSYNEQFF
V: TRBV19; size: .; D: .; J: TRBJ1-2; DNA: TGTGCCAGTACCGGCGGCTTCGTGGATGGCTACACCTTC; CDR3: CASTGGFVDGYTF
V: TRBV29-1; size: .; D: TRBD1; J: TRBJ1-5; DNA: TGCAGCGTCATAAGGCGGTTGAAGGGGGCTTCTCCTGATAGCAATCAGCCCCAGCATTTT; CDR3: CSVIRRLKGASPDSNQPQHF
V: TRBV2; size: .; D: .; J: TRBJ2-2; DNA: TGTGCCAGCAGCTTGACTACTTACTACACCGGGGAGCTGTTTTTT; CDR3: CASSLTTYYTGELFF
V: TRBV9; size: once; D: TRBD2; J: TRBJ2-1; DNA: TGTGCCAGCAGCGTAGCTAGCGGGAGTTTCAATGAGCAGTTCTTC; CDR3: CASSVASGSFNEQFF
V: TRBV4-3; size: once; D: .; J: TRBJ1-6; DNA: TGCGCCAGCAGCCAAGATCCCAGGGTAGGCGATTCACCCCTCCACTTT; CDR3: CASSQDPRVGDSPLHF
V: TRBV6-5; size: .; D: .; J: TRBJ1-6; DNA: TGTGCCAGCAGTTACTTCCGGGACAAATTCTCCCCCCTCCACTTT; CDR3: CASSYFRDKFSPLHF
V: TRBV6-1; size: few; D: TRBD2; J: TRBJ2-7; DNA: TGTGCCAGCAGCCCCGATAGCGGGAGTTTACGCGAGCAGTACTTC; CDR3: CASSPDSGSLREQYF
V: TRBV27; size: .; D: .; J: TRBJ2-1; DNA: TGTGCCAGCAGTTTATTCGGCTACAATGAGCAGTTCTTC; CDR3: CASSLFGYNEQFF
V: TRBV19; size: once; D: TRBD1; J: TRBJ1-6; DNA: TGTGCCAGTAAAGATATCAGGGGGCAAGATTGGTCACCCCTCCACTTT; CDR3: CASKDIRGQDWSPLHF
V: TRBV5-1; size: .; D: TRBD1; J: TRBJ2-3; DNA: TGCGCCAGCAGCATCTCTTCGACAGGGTTAGGCACAGATACGCAGTATTTT; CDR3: CASSISSTGLGTDTQYF
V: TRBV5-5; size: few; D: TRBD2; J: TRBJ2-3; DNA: TGTGCCAGCAGCGTGCGGGGGGGCGGCGATACGCAGTATTTT; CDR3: CASSVRGGGDTQYF
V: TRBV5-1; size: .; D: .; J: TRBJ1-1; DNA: TGCGCCAGCAGGGTGGGGGGCACTGAAGCTTTCTTT; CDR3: CASRVGGTEAFF
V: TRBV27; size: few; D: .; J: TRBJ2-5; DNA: TGTGCCAGCAGTTCGACACCCGGGAAAGTTCCGGCCCAGTACTTC; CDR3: CASSSTPGKVPAQYF
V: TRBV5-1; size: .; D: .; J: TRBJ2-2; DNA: TGCGCCACCATAATGGACAGAAACACCGGGGAGCTGTTTTTT; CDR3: CATIMDRNTGELFF
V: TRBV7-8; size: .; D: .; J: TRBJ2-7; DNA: TGTGCCAGCAGCATCCAGGGGGGACAGTACTACGAGCAGTACTTC; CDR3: CASSIQGGQYYEQYF
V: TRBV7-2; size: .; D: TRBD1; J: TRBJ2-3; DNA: TGTGCCAGCAGCGGCCAACAGGGGGATACGCAGTATTTT; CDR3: CASSGQQGDTQYF